Only a few counts were recorded for the clone carrying this T cell receptor (beta chain). The antigen is not known. Treatment here: 15 Gy SBRT to primary tumor, nephrectomy 4 weeks later. Sequencing was performed with immunoSEQ multiplex PCR; in TCRdb, only in-frame clones are kept and a portion is missing. The table has 18,000 or so clones, about 50% seen once. The data are from a study of radiation and T cells in renal cell carcinoma. Study outcomes and limitations: Baseline intratumoral clonotype presence is unknown without pretreatment biopsies.

Germline V gene sequence: CDR1 LNHDA, CDR2 SQIVND (reference sequence). V shed 6 bases and J 4 bases; nucleotides not matched to a gene: 14. The length of the CDR3 is 16 residues. This material consisted of tumor tissue, taken from a patient whose treatment included radiotherapy and nephrectomy. The chain links TRBV19 to TRBJ2-7; the match to TRBD1 covers 8 bases. The sequence came from a man between 45 and 60 years old with renal cell carcinoma. The CDR3 here is CASSRDAGQGGYEQYF. CDR3 in DNA: TGTGCCAGTAGCCGGGACGCTGGACAGGGAGGATACGAGCAGTACTTC.